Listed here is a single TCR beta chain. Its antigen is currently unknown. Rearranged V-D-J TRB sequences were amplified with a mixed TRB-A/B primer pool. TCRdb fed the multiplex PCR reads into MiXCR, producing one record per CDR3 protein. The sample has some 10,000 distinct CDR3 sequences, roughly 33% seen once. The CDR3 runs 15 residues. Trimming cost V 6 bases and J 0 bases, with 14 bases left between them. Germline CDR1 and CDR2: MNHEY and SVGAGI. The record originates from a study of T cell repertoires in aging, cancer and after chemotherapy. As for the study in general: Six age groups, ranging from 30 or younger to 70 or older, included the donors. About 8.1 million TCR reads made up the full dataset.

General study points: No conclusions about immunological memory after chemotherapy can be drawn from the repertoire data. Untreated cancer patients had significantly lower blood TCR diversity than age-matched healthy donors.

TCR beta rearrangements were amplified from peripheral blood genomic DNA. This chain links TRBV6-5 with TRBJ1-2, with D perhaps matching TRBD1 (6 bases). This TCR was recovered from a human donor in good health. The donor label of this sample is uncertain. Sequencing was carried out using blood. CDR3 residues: CASRAGDTTNYGYTF. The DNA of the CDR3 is TGTGCCAGCAGGGCCGGGGACACGACTAACTATGGCTACACCTTC.